These 15 T cell receptor beta chains share one sample of origin, sequenced in a study of HIV-infected patients and healthy controls. TCRdb re-called the 5' RACE reads with MiXCR, one entry per CDR3 protein. The profile shows under 20,000 distinct CDR3 sequences, 16% of them singletons. The sequenced sample was CD8+ T cells from blood. Receptors were obtained from a human donor in good health.

This clonotype was counted a few times. The V call is TRBV12-3 or TRBV12-4, the J call TRBJ2-5; 11 bases map to TRBD1. The V segment lost 5 bases and the J segment 5 bases; nucleotides outside the gene matches: 7. The CDR3 sequence is 15 residues long. The CDR3 region has the DNA TGTGCCAGCAGTCCAGAGGACAGGGGGCGCGAGACCCAGTACTTC. It codes for CASSPEDRGRETQYF.

Ten or more counts support this clonotype. This rearrangement joins TRBV7-9 to TRBJ2-7; maybe TRBD1 (5 bases). The CDR3 runs 14 residues. Germline CDR1 reads SEHNR; CDR2 reads FQNEAQ (reference sequence). V lost 2 bases to trimming and J lost 0 bases, with 8 bases between them. As DNA, the CDR3 is TGTGCCAGCAGCTTACCAGGGAACTCCTACGAGCAGTACTTC. It specifies CASSLPGNSYEQYF.

By sample fraction, this clonotype is medium-sized. The rearrangement links TRBV29-1 to TRBJ2-1, with 7 bases matching TRBD2. Germline V CDR1 and CDR2: SQVTM, ANQGSEA. Germline trimming cut 7 bases from V and 0 bases from J; bases unmatched to any gene: 3. The CDR3 extends over 13 amino acids. CDR3: CSARGSSYNEQFF. The CDR3 DNA reads as TGCAGCGCGCGGGGGAGCTCCTACAATGAGCAGTTCTTC.

Ten or more counts support this clonotype. The chain carries TRBV16 and TRBJ2-5, with D uncertain. Trimming shortened V by 0 bases and J by 5 bases, and 13 bases separated the two germline ends. The germline V gene encodes CDR1 KGHSY and CDR2 FQNENV. This CDR3 region has 15 residues. CDR3 protein: CASSQSQPDDETQYF. CDR3 DNA sequence: TGTGCCAGCAGCCAATCGCAACCCGACGACGAGACCCAGTACTTC.

This clonotype was seen a handful of times. The chain joins TRBV30 to TRBJ2-7, with 11 bases identical to TRBD1. Germline-derived CDR1 and CDR2 are GTSNPN and SVGIG (reference sequence). With 2 bases clipped from V and 7 bases from J, the junction kept 7 bases outside the gene matches. The CDR3 totals 14 residues. The CDR3 sequence is CAWSSGQGAREQYF. DNA for the CDR3: TGTGCCTGGAGTAGCGGACAGGGGGCGCGGGAGCAGTACTTC.

This clonotype was counted many times. The chain links TRBV29-1 to TRBJ2-3, with D perhaps matching TRBD1 or TRBD2 (6 bases each). There are 13 residues in the CDR3. The germline gives CDR1 SQVTM, CDR2 ANQGSEA. Trimming left V 2 bases short and J 4 bases short, with 10 bases between. Here the CDR3 DNA reads TGCAGCGTTGAACGGGGGCAGGCAGATACGCAGTATTTT. The encoded protein is CSVERGQADTQYF.

This clonotype came up a few times. The V call is TRBV9, the J call TRBJ2-3; D call uncertain. The germline V gene encodes CDR1 SGDLS and CDR2 YYNGEE. The length of the CDR3 is 13 residues. Trimming cost V 4 bases and J 7 bases, with 13 bases left between them. As DNA, the CDR3 is TGTGCCAGCAGCCCCACCGGTCCGAATACGCAGTATTTT. It translates to CASSPTGPNTQYF.

This clonotype was counted only a few times. The gene calls are TRBV7-9 and TRBJ2-3; D is uncertain. Germline V gene sequence: CDR1 SEHNR, CDR2 FQNEAQ (reference sequence). The CDR3 sequence is 14 residues long. Trimming removed 5 bases from V and 1 base from J, with 10 bases in between. The CDR3 DNA reads as TGTGCCAGCAGCCGTCCCCAGGGCACAGATACGCAGTATTTT. Protein product: CASSRPQGTDTQYF.

This clonotype has a count of ten or more. This chain joins TRBV14 and TRBJ1-2, with unresolved D. V shed 0 bases and J shed 2 bases, with 7 bases lying between them. Looked up from germline, CDR1 is SGHDN and CDR2 is FVKESK. There are 14 residues in the CDR3. CDR3 coding DNA: TGTGCCAGCAGCCAAGATGGGTTAAACTATGGCTACACCTTC. This codes for CASSQDGLNYGYTF. Filled out from reference TRBV14 and TRBJ1-2, the complete variable domain reads EAGVTQFPSHSVIEKGQTVTLRCDPISGHDNLYWYRRVMGKEIKFLLHFVKESKQDESGMPNNRFLAERTGGTYSTLKVQPAELEDSGVYFCASSQDGLNYGYTFGSGTRLTVV.

This clonotype was detected many times. This sequence joins TRBV7-9 and TRBJ2-1; possible D gene TRBD1, 5 bases. Germline CDR1 and CDR2: SEHNR and FQNEAQ (reference sequence). The CDR3 is 14 amino acids. V lost 4 bases to trimming and J lost 9 bases, with 16 bases between them. CDR3 DNA sequence: TGTGCCAGCAGCTATGACAGCTGGAGCAGTGAGCAGTTCTTC. Translating gives CASSYDSWSSEQFF.

V and J are TRBV5-4 and TRBJ2-6; D is undetermined. This CDR3 region has 14 residues. Germline assignment: CDR1 SGHNT and CDR2 YYREEE (reference sequence). V lost 5 bases and J 2 bases, leaving 8 bases between the germline ends. The CDR3 loop is CASRPETGANVLTF. In DNA, the CDR3 is TGTGCCAGCAGGCCGGAAACTGGGGCCAACGTCCTGACTTTC.

V gene TRBV11-1 combines with J gene TRBJ1-6; 7 bases are a match to TRBD1. With 5 bases clipped from V and 9 bases from J, the junction kept 7 bases outside the gene matches. Per the germline V gene, CDR1 is SGHAT and CDR2 is FQDESV (reference sequence). This CDR3 has 14 residues. For the CDR3, the DNA is TGTGCCAGCAGCGGAAGGACAGGCCTTTCACCCCTCCACTTT. It codes for CASSGRTGLSPLHF.

This clonotype was seen repeatedly, ten times or more. This chain uses TRBV4-3 with TRBJ2-5; 9 nucleotides match TRBD2. J lost 1 base, V lost 0 bases, and 6 bases had no gene match. The germline CDR1 and CDR2 sequences are LGHNA and YSLEER. The CDR3 length is 17 residues. CDR3 sequence: CASSQDRLAGPQETQYF. For the CDR3, the DNA is TGCGCCAGCAGCCAAGATAGGCTAGCGGGGCCCCAAGAGACCCAGTACTTC.

This clonotype was seen many times. This chain connects TRBV12-3 or TRBV12-4 to TRBJ2-7, with a weak D call TRBD1 (5 bases). V lost 6 bases and J 2 bases, leaving 8 bases between the germline ends. The CDR3 extends over 12 amino acids. The CDR3 loop reads CASSATAYEQYF. In DNA, the CDR3 is TGTGCCAGCAGCGCGACAGCCTACGAGCAGTACTTC.

This clonotype has a count of ten or more. Mismatch with germline at one junction end may stem from a read error. The chain employs TRBV19 and TRBJ2-4, with 9 bases matching TRBD2. Germline V gene sequence: CDR1 LNHDA, CDR2 SQIVND (reference sequence). CDR3 size: 16 residues. The CDR3 reads CASSISAGLAENIQYF. CDR3 DNA: TGTGCCAGTAGTATTTCTGCGGGACTAGCCGAAAACATTCAGTACTTC. The full variable domain, its missing parts supplied by reference TRBV19 and TRBJ2-4, is DGGITQSPKYLFRKEGQNVTLSCEQNLNHDAMYWYRQDPGQGLRLIYYSQIVNDFQKGDIAEGYSVSREKKESFPLTVTSAQKNPTAFYLCASSISAGLAENIQYFGAGTRLSVL.